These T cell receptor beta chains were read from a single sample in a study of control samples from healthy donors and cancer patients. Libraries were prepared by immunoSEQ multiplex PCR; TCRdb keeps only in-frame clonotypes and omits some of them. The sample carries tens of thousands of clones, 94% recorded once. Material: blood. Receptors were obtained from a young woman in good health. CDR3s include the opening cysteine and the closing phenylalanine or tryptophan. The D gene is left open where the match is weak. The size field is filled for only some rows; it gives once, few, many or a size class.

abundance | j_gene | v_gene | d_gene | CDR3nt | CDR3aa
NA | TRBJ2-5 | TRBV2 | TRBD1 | TGTGCCAGCAGTGGGGACAGACAAGAGACCCAGTACTTC | CASSGDRQETQYF
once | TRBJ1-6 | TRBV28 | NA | TGTGCCAGCAGTTCGACATCTCATTCGAGGGATTCACCCCTCCACTTT | CASSSTSHSRDSPLHF
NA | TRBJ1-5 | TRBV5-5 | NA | TGTGCCAGCAGCTTGTCAGGGGTTGGCCAGCCCCAGCATTTT | CASSLSGVGQPQHF
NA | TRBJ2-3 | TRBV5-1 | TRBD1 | TGCGCCAGCAGCTCCGGTAGGACAGGGCGGACAGATACGCAGTATTTT | CASSSGRTGRTDTQYF
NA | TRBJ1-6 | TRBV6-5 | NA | TGTGCCAGCAGTTCTCCCCGCGGCTATAATTCACCCCTCCACTTT | CASSSPRGYNSPLHF
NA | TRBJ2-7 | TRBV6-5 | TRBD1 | TGTGCCAGCAGAACCCCGGGACAGGACTACGAGCAGTACTTC | CASRTPGQDYEQYF
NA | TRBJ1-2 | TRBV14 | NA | TGTGCCAGCAGCCAACTTCCCTATGGCTACACCTTC | CASSQLPYGYTF
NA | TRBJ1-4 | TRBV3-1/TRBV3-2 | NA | TGTGCCAGCAGTATCGAAGGTGTTGAAAAACTGTTTTTT | CASSIEGVEKLFF
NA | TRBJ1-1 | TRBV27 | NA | TGTGCCAGCAGTTCCCCACCAACTAGGCCGAACACTGAAGCTTTCTTT | CASSSPPTRPNTEAFF
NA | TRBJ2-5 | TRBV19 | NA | TGTGCCAGTAGTATCCAGGACCAAGAGACCCAGTACTTC | CASSIQDQETQYF
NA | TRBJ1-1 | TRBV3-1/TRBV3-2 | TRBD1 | TGTGCCAGCAGCCCCCGGACAGGGCCGAACACTGAAGCTTTCTTT | CASSPRTGPNTEAFF
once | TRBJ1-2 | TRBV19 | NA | TGTGCCAGTAGTATGTCGGCAGTAACTAACTATGGCTACACCTTC | CASSMSAVTNYGYTF
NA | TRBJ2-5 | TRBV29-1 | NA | TGCAGCGTTGGGAGTGCCCGAGAGACCCAGTACTTC | CSVGSARETQYF
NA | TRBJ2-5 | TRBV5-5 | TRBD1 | TGTGCCAGCAGCTTACAGGGGTTTGGGGAGACCCAGTACTTC | CASSLQGFGETQYF
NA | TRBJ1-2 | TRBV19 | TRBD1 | TGTGCCAGTAGCGGACAGGGACCGGGCTACACCTTC | CASSGQGPGYTF
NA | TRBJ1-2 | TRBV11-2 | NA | TGTGCCAGCAGCGGACGGGGTGACTATGGCTACACCTTC | CASSGRGDYGYTF
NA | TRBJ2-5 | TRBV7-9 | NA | TGTGCCAGCAGCTTAACGGGACGTACTCCGGTAGAGACCCAGTACTTC | CASSLTGRTPVETQYF
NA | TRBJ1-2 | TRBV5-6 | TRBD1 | TGTGCCAGCAGCTTGGTGGGCAGGGGGCCCTCGGGCTACACCTTC | CASSLVGRGPSGYTF
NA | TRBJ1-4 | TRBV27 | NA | TGTGCCAGCAGTACGGGTAGCGAAAAACTGTTTTTT | CASSTGSEKLFF
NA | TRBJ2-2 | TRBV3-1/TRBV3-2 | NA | TGTGCCAGCAGCCTACTTCCCGGGACAAAAGCCACCGGGGAGCTGTTTTTT | CASSLLPGTKATGELFF
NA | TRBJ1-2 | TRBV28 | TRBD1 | TGTGCCAGCTCCACCCCGACGACAGGGGGCTATGGCTACACCTTC | CASSTPTTGGYGYTF
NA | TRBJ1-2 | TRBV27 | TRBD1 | TGTGCCAGCAGTTTATTGAACAGGGGGTATGACTACACCTTC | CASSLLNRGYDYTF
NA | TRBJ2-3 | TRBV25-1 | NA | TGTGCCAGCAGTGAACAACACTTCACAGATACGCAGTATTTT | CASSEQHFTDTQYF
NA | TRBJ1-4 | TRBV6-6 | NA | TGTGCCAGCAGTTACCTTCGGAATGAAAAACTGTTTTTT | CASSYLRNEKLFF
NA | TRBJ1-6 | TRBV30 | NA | TGTGCCTGGAGTGTACCGCGGGGCCCAAATTCACCCCTCCACTTT | CAWSVPRGPNSPLHF
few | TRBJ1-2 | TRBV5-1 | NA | TGCGCCAGCTCAGGATCCAACTATGGCTACACCTTC | CASSGSNYGYTF
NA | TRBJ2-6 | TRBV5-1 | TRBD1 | TGCGCCAGCAAAACAGGGGGCGCTGGGGCCAACGTCCTGACTTTC | CASKTGGAGANVLTF
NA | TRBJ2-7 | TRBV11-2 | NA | TGTGCCAGCAGCTTTGACGTTGGGGGAGGAGCCTACGAGCAGTACTTC | CASSFDVGGGAYEQYF
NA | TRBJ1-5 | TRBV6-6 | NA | TGTGCCAGCAGTTACTCGATCGGTGCCAGAAATCAGCCCCAGCATTTT | CASSYSIGARNQPQHF
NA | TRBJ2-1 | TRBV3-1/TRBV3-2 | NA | TGTGCCAGCAAAGGGGATGAGCAGTTCTTC | CASKGDEQFF
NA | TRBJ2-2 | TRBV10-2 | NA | TGCGCCAGCAGTGATGAGGTAGCTCCGAACACCGGGGAGCTGTTTTTT | CASSDEVAPNTGELFF
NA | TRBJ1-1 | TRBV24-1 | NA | TGTGCCACCAGGAGGGGCATGAACACTGAAGCTTTCTTT | CATRRGMNTEAFF
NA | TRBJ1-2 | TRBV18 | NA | TGTGCCAGCTCGAGAGATTATGGCTACACCTTC | CASSRDYGYTF
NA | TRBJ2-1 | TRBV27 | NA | TGTGCCAGCGGATATAAGAGTTGGGATGAGCAGTTCTTC | CASGYKSWDEQFF
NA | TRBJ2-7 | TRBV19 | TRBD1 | TGTGCCAGTAGTACCCTCGGGACAGGTCTCTACGAGCAGTACTTC | CASSTLGTGLYEQYF
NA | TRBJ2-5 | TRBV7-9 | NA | TGTGCCAGCAGCGAACATAGTCAAGAGACCCAGTACTTC | CASSEHSQETQYF
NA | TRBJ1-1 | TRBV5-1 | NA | TGCGCCAGCAGCTTCAAACAGGGGAACACTGAAGCTTTCTTT | CASSFKQGNTEAFF
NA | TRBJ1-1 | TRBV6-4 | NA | TGTGCCAGCAGTGACGAAGGGGGCACTGAAGCTTTCTTT | CASSDEGGTEAFF
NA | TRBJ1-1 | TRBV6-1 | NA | TGTGCCAGCAGTGAGTTCAGCAAGGGCACTGAAGCTTTCTTT | CASSEFSKGTEAFF
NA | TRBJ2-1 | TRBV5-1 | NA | TGCGCCAGCAGCTTGGAAAGGAGTCAGAACAATGAGCAGTTCTTC | CASSLERSQNNEQFF
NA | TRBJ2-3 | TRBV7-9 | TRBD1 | TGTGCCAGCAGCTTCGCACAGGGGATGGCAGATACGCAGTATTTT | CASSFAQGMADTQYF
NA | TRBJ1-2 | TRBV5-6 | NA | TGTGCCAGCAGCTTGTTCCCACAGGAGGTTTACGGCTACACCTTC | CASSLFPQEVYGYTF
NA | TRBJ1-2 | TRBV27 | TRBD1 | TGTGCCAGCAGAACACCGGGACAGGGAAGCTACACCTTC | CASRTPGQGSYTF
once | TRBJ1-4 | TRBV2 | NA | TGTGCCAGCAGTGAAGCGCTTCGAGGGATTAATGAAAAACTGTTTTTT | CASSEALRGINEKLFF
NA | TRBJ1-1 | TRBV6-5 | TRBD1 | TGTGCCAGCAGCAGATCGACAGGGGCCCGATTTGAAGCTTTCTTT | CASSRSTGARFEAFF
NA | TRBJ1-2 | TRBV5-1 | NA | TGCGCCAGCAGCTTGGGTCAGAACTATGGCTACACCTTC | CASSLGQNYGYTF
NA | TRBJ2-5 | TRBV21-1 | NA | TGTGCCAGCAGCAAAGCAGTCGGGGTAGTGGCTGGCGGGGGAGCAGACGAAGAGACCCAGTACTTC | CASSKAVGVVAGGGADEETQYF
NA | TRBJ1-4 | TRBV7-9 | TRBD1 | TGTGCCAGCAGCTTAGGGGACAGAGAAAATGAAAAACTGTTTTTT | CASSLGDRENEKLFF
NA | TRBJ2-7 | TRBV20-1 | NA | TGCAGTGCTTCCGCCCACGAGCAGTACTTC | CSASAHEQYF
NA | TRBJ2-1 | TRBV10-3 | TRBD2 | TGTGCCATCTCACTAGCGGGGCTCAATGAGCAGTTCTTC | CAISLAGLNEQFF
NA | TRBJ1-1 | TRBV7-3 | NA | TGTGCCAGCAGCCGAGGGACGAACACTGAAGCTTTCTTT | CASSRGTNTEAFF
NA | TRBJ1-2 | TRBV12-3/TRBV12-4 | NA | TGTGCCAGCAGTTTAGGGGGAGTCTATGGCTACACCTTC | CASSLGGVYGYTF
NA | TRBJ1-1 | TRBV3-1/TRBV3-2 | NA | TGTGCCAGCAGCCAAGATGTAGGGACGTTCATGAACACTGAAGCTTTCTTT | CASSQDVGTFMNTEAFF
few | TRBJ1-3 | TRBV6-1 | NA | TGTGCCAGCAGTGAACGGAGCCTTAACTCTGGAAACACCATATATTTT | CASSERSLNSGNTIYF
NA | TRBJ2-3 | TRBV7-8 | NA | TGTGCCAGCAGCCAACGGGACTCCCATGGAGATACGCAGTATTTT | CASSQRDSHGDTQYF